Following are 18 T cell receptor beta chains from one sample sequenced in a study of T cell responses to AZD1222 COVID-19 vaccine. TCRdb keeps only in-frame clones here, not all; method: immunoSEQ multiplex PCR. Here the sample spans about 140,000 clones, approximately 90% being singletons. This sample comprised peripheral blood, obtained 28 days after the second AZD1222 dose. All receptors come from an adult who received the AZD1222 COVID-19 vaccine.

The CDR3 DNA is TGTGCCAGCCACCCTCCCAATGGAGCCAACGTCCTGACTTTC. Translating it yields CASHPPNGANVLTF. This chain joins TRBV19 and TRBJ2-6; no clear D. Germline assignment: CDR1 LNHDA and CDR2 SQIVND (reference sequence). CDR3 length: 14 amino acids. The V end was cut by 9 bases, the J end by 7 bases, with 16 bases between. Complete variable domain (other parts from reference TRBV19 and TRBJ2-6): DGGITQSPKYLFRKEGQNVTLSCEQNLNHDAMYWYRQDPGQGLRLIYYSQIVNDFQKGDIAEGYSVSREKKESFPLTVTSAQKNPTAFYLCASHPPNGANVLTFGAGSRLTVL.

This chain links TRBV6-5 with TRBJ1-1; D call uncertain. Deletions cut 7 bases from V and 7 bases from J, with 13 bases between. Germline lookup yields CDR1 MNHEY and CDR2 SVGAGI. This CDR3 is 12 amino acids long. The CDR3 protein is CASKGVFSEAFF. For the CDR3, the DNA is TGTGCCAGCAAGGGCGTATTCAGTGAAGCTTTCTTT.

The chain combines TRBV5-1 with TRBJ1-1; 8 bases fit TRBD1. Germline V gene lookup returns CDR1 SGHRS and CDR2 YFSETQ. The CDR3 runs 16 residues. V lost 3 bases to trimming and J lost 2 bases; unmatched junction nucleotides: 9. The CDR3 bases are TGCGCCAGCAGCTCACTTCCAGGGGGCTTTAACACTGAAGCTTTCTTT. Translation gives CASSSLPGGFNTEAFF. The full variable domain, its missing parts supplied by reference TRBV5-1 and TRBJ1-1, is KAGVTQTPRYLIKTRGQQVTLSCSPISGHRSVSWYQQTPGQGLQFLFEYFSETQRNKGNFPGRFSGRQFSNSRSEMNVSTLELGDSALYLCASSSLPGGFNTEAFFGQGTRLTVV.

This rearrangement joins TRBV27 to TRBJ2-2; 10 nucleotides agree with TRBD2. The J segment lost 7 bases and the V segment lost 6 bases, leaving 5 bases of the junction unmatched. Germline V CDR1 and CDR2: MNHEY, SMNVEV (reference sequence). This CDR3 has 14 amino acids. CDR3 sequence: CASRGLAGDGELFF. The CDR3 region has the DNA TGTGCCAGCAGAGGGCTAGCGGGAGACGGGGAGCTGTTTTTT.

The V and J genes are TRBV30 and TRBJ1-1; 8 bases are shared with TRBD1. J gave up 4 bases and V 4 bases, and 11 bases lay outside the gene matches. Germline V gene lookup returns CDR1 GTSNPN and CDR2 SVGIG (reference sequence). CDR3 length equals 15 residues. The DNA for the CDR3 is TGTGCCTGGACACCCGCTGGACAGGGAATCACTGAAGCTTTCTTT. Its translation is CAWTPAGQGITEAFF.

This rearrangement joins TRBV4-1 to TRBJ2-2; no clear D. V lost 0 bases, J lost 4 bases, and 9 bases lay in between. The CDR3 is 15 amino acids. Germline loops: CDR1 MGHRA, CDR2 YSYEKL. The CDR3 loop is CASSQDERVTGELFF. CDR3 nucleotides: TGCGCCAGCAGCCAAGATGAAAGGGTCACCGGGGAGCTGTTTTTT.

The chain joins TRBV7-3 to TRBJ2-2; 8 nucleotides agree with TRBD1. V shed 4 bases and J 4 bases; nucleotides not matched to a gene: 5. Per germline, CDR1 SGHTA and CDR2 FQGTGA. This CDR3 contains 15 residues. CDR3 amino acids: CASSSGGAGTGELFF. The CDR3 DNA follows: TGTGCCAGCAGCTCAGGGGGCGCGGGCACCGGGGAGCTGTTTTTT.

This sequence joins TRBV20-1 and TRBJ2-1; D ambiguous. The V end lost 6 bases, the J end lost 7 bases, and 10 bases lay between the germline ends. This CDR3 contains 11 residues. CDR1 is DFQATT, CDR2 SNEGSKA, per germline (reference sequence). This CDR3 is CSAKEWNEQFF. As DNA, the CDR3 is TGCAGTGCAAAGGAGTGGAATGAGCAGTTCTTC.

This chain links TRBV28 with TRBJ2-3, with D possibly matching TRBD2 (5 bases). The CDR3 contains 14 residues. Germline V gene data show CDR1 as MDHEN and CDR2 as SYDVKM. V was pared by 5 bases and J by 4 bases, with 13 bases between. This CDR3 is CASSRALAPDTQYF. The CDR3 bases are TGTGCCAGCAGTCGGGCCCTAGCCCCAGATACGCAGTATTTT.

This clone was counted once. In DNA, the CDR3 is TGTGCCAGTAGCCCCGGGACCCCCGTCCTGTTTTTT. As protein: CASSPGTPVLFF. The rearrangement joins TRBV19 to TRBJ1-4; D might be TRBD1 (5 bases). The CDR3 is 12 residues long. Germline assignment: CDR1 LNHDA and CDR2 SQIVND (reference sequence). V was clipped by 6 bases and J by 14 bases, with 16 bases between them.

The V and J genes are TRBV4-2 and TRBJ1-6; D is unclear. The CDR3 consists of 16 residues. V lost 7 bases to trimming and J lost 3 bases, with 16 bases between them. The germline V gene has CDR1 LGHNA and CDR2 YNFKEQ. CDR3: CASTPGAKDYNSPLHF. Written as DNA, the CDR3 is TGTGCCAGCACCCCAGGAGCCAAGGACTATAATTCACCCCTCCACTTT.

The chain joins TRBV3-1 (or the pseudogene TRBV3-2) to TRBJ1-2, with D unclear. CDR3 size: 13 residues. From germline, CDR1 is LGHDT and CDR2 YNNKEL (reference sequence). V dropped 0 bases and J dropped 4 bases, with 6 bases sitting between them. As DNA, the CDR3 is TGTGCCAGCAGCCAAGAACGGGTCTATGGCTACACCTTC. Translation: CASSQERVYGYTF.

This clone was seen only once. The CDR3 coding sequence is TGTGCCAGCAGTTACGGCGGTTACTCTGGAAACACCATATATTTT. Translation gives CASSYGGYSGNTIYF. The chain links TRBV6-6 to TRBJ1-3, with D unclear. Deletions cut 2 bases from V and 0 bases from J, with 8 bases between. This CDR3 comprises 15 residues. Germline V lookup: CDR1 MNHNY, CDR2 SVGAGI (reference sequence).

The chain combines TRBV28 with TRBJ1-6, with D hard to call. Germline values: CDR1 MDHEN, CDR2 SYDVKM. The CDR3 has 12 residues. With 5 bases removed from V and 9 bases from J, the gap between germline ends came to 8 bases. The CDR3 DNA reads TGTGCCAGCAGTCCATACCTTTCACCCCTCCACTTT. Its translation: CASSPYLSPLHF.

J is TRBJ1-2 and V is TRBV10-2; D unclear. V was pared by 7 bases and J by 4 bases, with 10 bases between. The germline CDR1 and CDR2 sequences are WSHSY and SAAADI. The CDR3 sequence is 12 residues long. Here the CDR3 reads CASKRVGYGYTF. CDR3 DNA sequence: TGCGCCAGCAAAAGGGTGGGCTATGGCTACACCTTC.

The V gene is TRBV3-1 (or the pseudogene TRBV3-2), the J gene TRBJ2-1; D remains unclear. The CDR3 sequence is 13 residues long. Trimming left V 4 bases short and J 8 bases short, with 12 bases between. Germline V gene lookup returns CDR1 LGHDT and CDR2 YNNKEL (reference sequence). CDR3 in DNA: TGTGCCAGCAGCCCCCCGGGTATTTATGAGCAGTTCTTC. The encoded protein is CASSPPGIYEQFF.

The rearrangement uses TRBV28 and TRBJ2-3; 9 bases agree with TRBD1. CDR1 and CDR2 (germline): MDHEN, SYDVKM. With V trimmed by 7 bases and J by 2 bases, 7 bases remained unmatched. This CDR3 is 15 amino acids long. This chain's CDR3 is CASTLRTGDTDTQYF. DNA of the CDR3: TGTGCCAGCACCTTGAGGACAGGGGACACAGATACGCAGTATTTT.

The chain links TRBV6-5 to TRBJ1-2; 8 nucleotides align to TRBD1. The length of the CDR3 is 15 residues. CDR1 and CDR2 (germline): MNHEY, SVGAGI. V was pared by 6 bases and J by 6 bases, with 12 bases of the junction left unmatched. DNA of the CDR3: TGTGCCAGCAGAGCGGGACAGGTCCGAGACAATGGCTACACCTTC. Protein sequence: CASRAGQVRDNGYTF.